A single T cell receptor beta chain is shown here with its context. Its antigen remains unknown. Individual cDNA molecules received unique molecular identifiers. TCRdb reprocessed the 5' RACE reads via MiXCR and lists one record per CDR3 protein. Of 25,000 to 30,000 distinct CDR3 sequences listed, around 6% are singletons. The sample originates from a study of early T cells in non-severe SARS-CoV-2 infection. Study-wide results and limits: Database matching using VDJdb favored anti-spike CD8 responses, with private and CD4 specificities left missing.

V shed 4 bases and J shed 4 bases, with 13 bases lying between them. The CDR3 length is 14 residues. Germline V CDR1 and CDR2: DFQATT, SNEGSKA (reference sequence). The specimen comprised whole blood, sampled at baseline. V usage is TRBV20-1 and J usage is TRBJ2-2; tentative D call: TRBD2 (5 bases). The TCR originated in an adult who was a healthcare worker with PCR-confirmed SARS-CoV-2 infection or an uninfected control (not recorded which). The DNA of the CDR3 is TGCAGTGCTACTAGGGCGCGGGCCACCGGGGAGCTGTTTTTT. Protein: CSATRARATGELFF.